This TCR beta chain derives from a study of cytomegalovirus exposure and HLA in healthy donors. Study-wide findings and caveats: Judged likely to be a sequencing artifact was a cluster of highly shared sequence variants. A later analysis reportedly found fewer N-insertions in an Asian-associated ancestry cluster than the approximately 670-donor mean. Only CMV serostatus was available as immune exposure information.

PCR was performed using 60 Vbeta and 13 Jbeta primers. Original processing notes: An analysis performed later counted 70 million to 90 million unique TCR beta chains (roughly 11 million of them shared). Sequencing was performed with immunoSEQ multiplex PCR; in TCRdb, only in-frame clones are kept and a portion is missing. That table furnishes V, J and clone size, whereas the DNA furnished D and trimming. The sample yields around 140,000 clones, approximately 78% seen once. CDR1 is SGHVS and CDR2 is FNYEAQ in the germline V gene. There are 15 residues in the CDR3. Losses at the gene ends were 4 bases for V and 2 bases for J; bases not matched to a gene: 3. On this clone: What it recognizes is unknown.

The TCR comes from a woman between 50 and 59 years old in good health and CMV-seropositive. The chain is built from TRBV7-6 and TRBJ2-1, with 9 bases aligning to TRBD1. Sequencing was done on a sample of PBMCs. The CDR3, as DNA: TGTGCCAGCAGCTCCCGGACAGGGGCCTACAATGAGCAGTTCTTC. As protein: CASSSRTGAYNEQFF.